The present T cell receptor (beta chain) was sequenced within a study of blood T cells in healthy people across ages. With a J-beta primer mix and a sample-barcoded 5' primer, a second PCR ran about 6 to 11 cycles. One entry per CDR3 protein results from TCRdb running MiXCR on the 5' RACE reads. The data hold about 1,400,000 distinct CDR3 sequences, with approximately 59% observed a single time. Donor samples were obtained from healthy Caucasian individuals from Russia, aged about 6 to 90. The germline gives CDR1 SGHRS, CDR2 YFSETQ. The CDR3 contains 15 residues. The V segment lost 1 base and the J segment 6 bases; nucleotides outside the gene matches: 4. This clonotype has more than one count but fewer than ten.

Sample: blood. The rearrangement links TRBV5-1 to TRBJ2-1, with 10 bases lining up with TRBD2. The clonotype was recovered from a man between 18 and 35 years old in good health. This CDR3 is CASSLSVAGGNEQFF. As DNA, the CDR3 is TGCGCCAGCAGCTTGTCGGTAGCGGGGGGCAATGAGCAGTTCTTC. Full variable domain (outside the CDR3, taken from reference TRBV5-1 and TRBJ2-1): KAGVTQTPRYLIKTRGQQVTLSCSPISGHRSVSWYQQTPGQGLQFLFEYFSETQRNKGNFPGRFSGRQFSNSRSEMNVSTLELGDSALYLCASSLSVAGGNEQFFGPGTRLTVL.